A single sample gave rise to the 7 T cell receptor beta chains below, sequenced in a study of T cell responses to AZD1222 COVID-19 vaccine. Using immunoSEQ multiplex PCR, the repertoire was profiled, and TCRdb retains in-frame clones only, with some absent. The profile shows over 90,000 clones, 86% of them singletons. This material consisted of peripheral blood, taken on day 0 of AZD1222 vaccination. The receptors were sampled from an adult in good health.

The chain links TRBV5-6 to TRBJ2-7, with D unclear. V dropped 4 bases and J dropped 3 bases, with 8 bases sitting between them. The CDR3 spans 12 residues. Germline V gene sequence: CDR1 SGHDT, CDR2 YYEEEE. CDR3 amino acids: CASSVGNYEQYF. The CDR3 DNA reads TGTGCCAGCAGCGTTGGCAACTACGAGCAGTACTTC.

The chain combines TRBV19 with TRBJ2-1; a weak D match, TRBD1 (5 bases). Germline assignment: CDR1 LNHDA and CDR2 SQIVND (reference sequence). With 5 bases removed from V and 3 bases from J, the gap between germline ends came to 17 bases. The CDR3 totals 16 residues. The DNA of the CDR3 is TGTGCCAGTAGTCGTAACTGGGGCGGAGACTACAATGAGCAGTTCTTC. Translated: CASSRNWGGDYNEQFF.

The CDR3 DNA reads as TGCAGCGCGAGGACAGGAGCAACTAATGAAAAACTGTTTTTT. Translating gives CSARTGATNEKLFF. V usage is TRBV29-1 and J usage is TRBJ1-4; 7 bases map to TRBD1. CDR3 length: 14 amino acids. V was clipped by 7 bases and J by 0 bases; unmatched bases: 5. Germline assignment: CDR1 SQVTM and CDR2 ANQGSEA.

V usage is TRBV11-3 and J usage is TRBJ2-1; 9 positions agree with TRBD1. V was pared by 5 bases and J by 6 bases, with 8 bases of the junction left unmatched. The CDR3 runs 15 residues. From germline, CDR1 is SGHNT and CDR2 YENEEA. The CDR3 coding sequence is TGTGCCAGCAGCAATCCGGGACAGGGACTCAATGAGCAGTTCTTC. Amino acid sequence: CASSNPGQGLNEQFF.

The rearrangement links TRBV5-1 to TRBJ1-1, with 7 nucleotides matching TRBD1. Germline V gives CDR1 SGHRS, CDR2 YFSETQ. This CDR3 comprises 15 residues. Unmatched junction bases numbered 13, after V lost 4 bases and J lost 7 bases. The CDR3 sequence: CASSKRQGDTNEAFF. DNA of the CDR3: TGCGCCAGCAGCAAGAGACAGGGAGATACGAATGAAGCTTTCTTT.

A remark on this clone: At one end the junction does not follow the germline gene, possibly because of a read error. This chain uses TRBV10-1 with TRBJ2-3; D call uncertain. CDR3 length: 10 residues. Germline V lookup: CDR1 WNHNN, CDR2 SYGVQD (reference sequence). Here the CDR3 reads CASRVRYAVF. The CDR3 coding sequence is TGCGCCAGCAGAGTCAGATACGCAGTATTT.

This clone was observed a handful of times. The junction and the germline gene differ at one end; a read error may be behind it. V gene TRBV23-1 combines with J gene TRBJ1-5; the D is unclear. TRBV23-1 is given ORF status, its function remaining uncertain. The CDR3 is 13 residues long. The CDR3 loop reads CASSHPSPQHQHF. Here the CDR3 DNA reads TGCGCCAGCAGTCATCCATCCCCCCAGCACCAGCATTTT.